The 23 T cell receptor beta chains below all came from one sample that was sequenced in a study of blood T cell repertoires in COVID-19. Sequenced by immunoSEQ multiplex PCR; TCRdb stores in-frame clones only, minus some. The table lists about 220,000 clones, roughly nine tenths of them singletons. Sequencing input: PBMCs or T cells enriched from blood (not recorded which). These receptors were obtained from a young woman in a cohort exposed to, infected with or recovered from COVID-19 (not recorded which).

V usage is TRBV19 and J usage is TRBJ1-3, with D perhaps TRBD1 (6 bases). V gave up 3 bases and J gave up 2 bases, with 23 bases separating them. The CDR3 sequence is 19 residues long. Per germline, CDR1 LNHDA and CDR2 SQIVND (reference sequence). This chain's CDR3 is CASSMPRTDEIFPGNTIYF. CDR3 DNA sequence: TGTGCCAGTAGTATGCCCCGGACAGACGAGATCTTCCCTGGAAACACCATATATTTT.

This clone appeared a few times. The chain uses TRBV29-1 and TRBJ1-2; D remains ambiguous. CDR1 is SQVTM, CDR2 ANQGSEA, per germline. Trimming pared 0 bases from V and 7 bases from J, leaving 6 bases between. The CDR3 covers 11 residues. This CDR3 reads CSVEDFRGYTF. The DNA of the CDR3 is TGCAGCGTTGAAGATTTTCGTGGCTACACCTTC.

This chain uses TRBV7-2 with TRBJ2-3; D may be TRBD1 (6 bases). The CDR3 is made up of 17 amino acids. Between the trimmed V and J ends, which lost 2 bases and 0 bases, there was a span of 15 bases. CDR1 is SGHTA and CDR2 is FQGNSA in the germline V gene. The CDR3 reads CASSLPPGAVSTDTQYF. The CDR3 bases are TGTGCCAGCAGCTTACCACCAGGGGCAGTTAGCACAGATACGCAGTATTTT. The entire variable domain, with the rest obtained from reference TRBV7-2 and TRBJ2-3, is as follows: GAGVSQSPSNKVTEKGKDVELRCDPISGHTALYWYRQSLGQGLEFLIYFQGNSAPDKSGLPSDRFSAERTGGSVSTLTIQRTQQEDSAVYLCASSLPPGAVSTDTQYFGPGTRLTVL.

The CDR3 coding sequence is TGTGCCAGCACCTCTGGCCTTAATGAAAAACTGTTTTTT. Translation: CASTSGLNEKLFF. The rearrangement uses TRBV5-6 and TRBJ1-4; no firm D call. Trimming cost V 6 bases and J 4 bases, with 10 bases left between them. The CDR3 runs to 13 residues. From germline, CDR1 is SGHDT and CDR2 YYEEEE.

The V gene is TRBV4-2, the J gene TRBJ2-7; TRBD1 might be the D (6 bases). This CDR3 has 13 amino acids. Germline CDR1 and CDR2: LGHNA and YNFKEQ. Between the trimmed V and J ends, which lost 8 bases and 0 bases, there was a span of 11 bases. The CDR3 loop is CASGQGTSYEQYF. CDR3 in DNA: TGTGCCAGCGGGCAGGGGACCTCCTACGAGCAGTACTTC.

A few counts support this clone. CDR3 nucleotide sequence: TGTGCCAGCAGCTCCCACAGGGAGAAAAGCAATCAGCCCCAGCATTTT. Translated, it gives CASSSHREKSNQPQHF. This sequence joins TRBV5-8 and TRBJ1-5, with D maybe TRBD1 (6 bases). Trimming left V 3 bases short and J 1 base short, with 14 bases between. The CDR3 has 16 amino acids. The V gene's germline CDR1 is SGHTS and CDR2 YDEGEE.

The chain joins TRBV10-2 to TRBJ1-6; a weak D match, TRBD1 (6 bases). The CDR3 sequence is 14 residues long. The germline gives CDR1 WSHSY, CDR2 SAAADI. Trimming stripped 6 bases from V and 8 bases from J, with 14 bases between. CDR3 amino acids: CASSRGQLDSPLHF. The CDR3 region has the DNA TGCGCCAGCAGCCGAGGACAGTTGGATTCACCCCTCCACTTT.

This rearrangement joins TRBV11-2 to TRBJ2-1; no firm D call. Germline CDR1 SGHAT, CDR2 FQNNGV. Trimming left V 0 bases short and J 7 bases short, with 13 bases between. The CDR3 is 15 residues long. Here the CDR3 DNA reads TGTGCCAGCAGCTTAGACAGCGCGAAGTGGAATGAGCAGTTCTTC. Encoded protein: CASSLDSAKWNEQFF.

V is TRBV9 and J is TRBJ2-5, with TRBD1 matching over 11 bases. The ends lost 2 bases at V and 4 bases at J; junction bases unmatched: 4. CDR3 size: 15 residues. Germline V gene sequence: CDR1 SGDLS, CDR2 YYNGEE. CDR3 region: CASSVTGTGGETQYF. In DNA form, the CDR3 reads TGTGCCAGCAGCGTCACAGGGACAGGGGGAGAGACCCAGTACTTC.

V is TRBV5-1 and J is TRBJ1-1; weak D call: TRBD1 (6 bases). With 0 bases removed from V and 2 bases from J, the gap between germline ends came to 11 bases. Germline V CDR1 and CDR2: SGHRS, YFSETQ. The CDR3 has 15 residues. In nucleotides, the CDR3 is TGCGCCAGCAGCTTGGTGGGGACATTAAACACTGAAGCTTTCTTT. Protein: CASSLVGTLNTEAFF.

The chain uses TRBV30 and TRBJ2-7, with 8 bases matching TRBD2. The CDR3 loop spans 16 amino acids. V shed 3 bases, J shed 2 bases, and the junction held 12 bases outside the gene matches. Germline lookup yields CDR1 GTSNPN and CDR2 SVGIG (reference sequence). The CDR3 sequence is CAWSGTRAGAAYEQYF. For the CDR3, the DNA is TGTGCCTGGAGCGGGACCAGAGCGGGAGCGGCCTACGAGCAGTACTTC.

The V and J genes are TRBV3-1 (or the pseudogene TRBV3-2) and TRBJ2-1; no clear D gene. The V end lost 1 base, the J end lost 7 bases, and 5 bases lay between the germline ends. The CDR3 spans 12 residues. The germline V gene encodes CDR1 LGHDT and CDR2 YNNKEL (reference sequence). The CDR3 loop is CASSQVRNEQFF. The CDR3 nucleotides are TGTGCCAGCAGCCAAGTACGGAATGAGCAGTTCTTC.

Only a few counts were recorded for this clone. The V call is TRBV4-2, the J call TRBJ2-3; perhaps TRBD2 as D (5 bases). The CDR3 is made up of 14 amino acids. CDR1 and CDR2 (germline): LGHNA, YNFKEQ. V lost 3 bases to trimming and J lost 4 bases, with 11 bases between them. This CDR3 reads CASSQEAGADTQYF. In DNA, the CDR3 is TGTGCCAGCAGCCAGGAAGCCGGGGCAGATACGCAGTATTTT.

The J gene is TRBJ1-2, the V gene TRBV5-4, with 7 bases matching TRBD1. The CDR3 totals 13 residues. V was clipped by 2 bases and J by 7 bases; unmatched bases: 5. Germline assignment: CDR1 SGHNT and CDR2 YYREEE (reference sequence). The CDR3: CASSFDPGGGYTF. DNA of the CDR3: TGTGCCAGCAGCTTTGATCCAGGGGGTGGCTACACCTTC. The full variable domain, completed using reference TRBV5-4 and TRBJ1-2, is ETGVTQSPTHLIKTRGQQVTLRCSSQSGHNTVSWYQQALGQGPQFIFQYYREEENGRGNFPPRFSGLQFPNYSSELNVNALELDDSALYLCASSFDPGGGYTFGSGTRLTVV.

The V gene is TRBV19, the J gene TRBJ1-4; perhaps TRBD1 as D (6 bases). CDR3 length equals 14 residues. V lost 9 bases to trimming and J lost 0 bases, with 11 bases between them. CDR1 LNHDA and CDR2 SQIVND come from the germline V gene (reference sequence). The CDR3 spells CASQRGSTNEKLFF. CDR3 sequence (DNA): TGTGCCAGCCAAAGGGGGTCAACTAATGAAAAACTGTTTTTT.

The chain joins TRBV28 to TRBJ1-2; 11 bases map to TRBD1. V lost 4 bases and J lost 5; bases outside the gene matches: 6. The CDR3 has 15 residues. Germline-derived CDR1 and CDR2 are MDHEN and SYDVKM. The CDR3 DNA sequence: TGTGCCAGCAGTTATGGACAGGGGGCAAGATATGGCTACACCTTC. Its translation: CASSYGQGARYGYTF.

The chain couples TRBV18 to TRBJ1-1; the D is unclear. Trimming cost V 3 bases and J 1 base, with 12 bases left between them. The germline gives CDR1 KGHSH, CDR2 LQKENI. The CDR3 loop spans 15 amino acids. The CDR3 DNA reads TGTGCCAGCTCACCGGTTGGCCTCGAGAACACTGAAGCTTTCTTT. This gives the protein CASSPVGLENTEAFF. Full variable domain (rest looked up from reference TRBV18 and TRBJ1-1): NAGVMQNPRHLVRRRGQEARLRCSPMKGHSHVYWYRQLPEEGLKFMVYLQKENIIDESGMPKERFSAEFPKEGPSILRIQQVVRGDSAAYFCASSPVGLENTEAFFGQGTRLTVV.

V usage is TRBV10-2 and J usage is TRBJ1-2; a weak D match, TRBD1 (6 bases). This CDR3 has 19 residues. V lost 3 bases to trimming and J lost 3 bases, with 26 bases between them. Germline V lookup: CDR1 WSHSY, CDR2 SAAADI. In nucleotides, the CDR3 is TGCGCCAGCAGTGACGGTATAGGGGGGGCTGCTAGGATCGACTATGGCTACACCTTC. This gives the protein CASSDGIGGAARIDYGYTF.

The CDR3 region is CATSDFVGGRAPFYNEQFF. CDR3 nucleotide sequence: TGTGCCACCAGTGATTTCGTGGGCGGGAGGGCCCCTTTCTACAATGAGCAGTTCTTC. V gene TRBV24-1 combines with J gene TRBJ2-1; 9 nucleotides line up with TRBD2. Germline loops: CDR1 KGHDR, CDR2 SFDVKD. The CDR3 runs to 19 residues. Germline trimming cut 1 base from V and 3 bases from J; bases unmatched to any gene: 12.

CDR3 coding DNA: TGCGCCAGCAGCGCCGATGATACTACAGGACCCGGTGAGACCCAGTACTTC. Encoded protein: CASSADDTTGPGETQYF. The V call is TRBV10-1, the J call TRBJ2-5; tentative D call: TRBD1 (5 bases). Trimming stripped 6 bases from V and 5 bases from J, with 25 bases between. CDR1 and CDR2 from the germline V gene are WNHNN and SYGVQD (reference sequence). The CDR3 extends over 17 amino acids.

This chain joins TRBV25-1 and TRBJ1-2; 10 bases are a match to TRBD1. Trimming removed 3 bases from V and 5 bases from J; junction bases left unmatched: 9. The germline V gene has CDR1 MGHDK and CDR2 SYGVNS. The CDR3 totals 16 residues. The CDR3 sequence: CASSEKGGQGKYGYTF. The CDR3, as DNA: TGTGCCAGCAGTGAGAAGGGGGGACAGGGGAAGTATGGCTACACCTTC.

The CDR3: CASSPGVGTYEQYF. The CDR3 nucleotides read TGCGCCAGCAGTCCGGGGGTGGGGACCTACGAGCAGTACTTC. The V call is TRBV5-1, the J call TRBJ2-7; a weak D match, TRBD2 (6 bases). V was clipped by 5 bases and J by 2 bases, with 14 bases between them. The CDR3 runs 14 residues. Germline V CDR1 and CDR2: SGHRS, YFSETQ.

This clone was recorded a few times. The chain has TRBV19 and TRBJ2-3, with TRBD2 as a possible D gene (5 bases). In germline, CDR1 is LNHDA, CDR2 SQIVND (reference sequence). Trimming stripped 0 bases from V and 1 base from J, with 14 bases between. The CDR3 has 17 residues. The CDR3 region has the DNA TGTGCCAGTAGTATAGATCTTGGCGGGTTCGGCACAGATACGCAGTATTTT. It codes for CASSIDLGGFGTDTQYF.